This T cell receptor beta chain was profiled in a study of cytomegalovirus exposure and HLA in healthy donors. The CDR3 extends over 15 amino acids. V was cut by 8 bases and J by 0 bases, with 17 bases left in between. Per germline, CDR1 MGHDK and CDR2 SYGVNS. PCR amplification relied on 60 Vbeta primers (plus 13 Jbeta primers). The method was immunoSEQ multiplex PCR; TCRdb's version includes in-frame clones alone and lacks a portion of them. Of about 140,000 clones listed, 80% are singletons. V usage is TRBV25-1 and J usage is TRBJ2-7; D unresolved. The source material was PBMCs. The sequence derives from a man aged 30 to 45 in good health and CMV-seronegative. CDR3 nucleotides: TGTGCCAGCCAGGCTTTCGGCAGCAGCTCCTACGAGCAGTACTTC. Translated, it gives CASQAFGSSSYEQYF.